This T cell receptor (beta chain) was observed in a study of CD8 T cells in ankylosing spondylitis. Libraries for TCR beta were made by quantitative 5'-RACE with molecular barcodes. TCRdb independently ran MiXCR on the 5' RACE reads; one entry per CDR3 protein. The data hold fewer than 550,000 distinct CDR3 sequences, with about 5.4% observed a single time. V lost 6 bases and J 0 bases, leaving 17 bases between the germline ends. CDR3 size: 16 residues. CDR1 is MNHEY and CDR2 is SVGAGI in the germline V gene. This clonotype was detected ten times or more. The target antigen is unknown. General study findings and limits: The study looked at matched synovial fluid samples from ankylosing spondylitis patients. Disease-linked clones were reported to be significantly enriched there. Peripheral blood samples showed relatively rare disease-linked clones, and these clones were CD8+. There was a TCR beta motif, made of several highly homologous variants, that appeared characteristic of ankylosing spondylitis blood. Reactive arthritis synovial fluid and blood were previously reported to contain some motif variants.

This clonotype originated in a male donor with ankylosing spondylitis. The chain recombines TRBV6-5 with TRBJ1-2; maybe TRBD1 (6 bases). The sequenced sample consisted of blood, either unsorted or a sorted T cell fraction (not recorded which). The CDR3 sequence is CASSLRQGYPNYGYTF. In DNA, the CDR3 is TGTGCCAGCAGCTTACGCCAGGGGTACCCTAACTATGGCTACACCTTC.